This TCR beta chain was recovered during a study of Tregs in tolerant kidney transplant recipients (dated by TCRdb to about 2019). Background for the entire study: The study used TCRbeta sequencing to identify donor-specific regulatory T cells before combined kidney and bone marrow transplantation, then tracked those cells after transplant. TCRbeta repertoire sequencing was used in 3 healthy controls to compare several methods for expanding Tregs specific for an allogeneic donor.

Thawed PBMCs were FACS-sorted into unstimulated Tregs (CD4+CD25+CD127-), CD4+ non-Tregs (CD4+CD25-), CD4 cells and CD8 cells. Prior to Treg sorting, thawed PBMCs were rested overnight at 37 degrees C with 200 IU/ml IL-2. Healthy control blood came either as purchased buffy coats or from healthy volunteers. Healthy control blood was processed to PBMCs with a Ficoll density gradient and then cryopreserved, whereas patient PBMCs were collected both before and after transplant. CDR1 and CDR2, per the germline V gene, are ENHRY and SYGVKD. The CDR3 holds 16 amino acids from the cysteine to the phenylalanine. Of all the DNA, just the CDR3 is kept, 48 bases in frame from base 1. Ends trimmed: V by 3 bases, J by 2 bases; bases unmatched to a gene: 7. On this clone itself: Its target antigen remains unknown. No much larger clonotype is one base removed from it; base qualities were not supplied.

Results the study describes overall, beyond this receptor: Expanding Tregs with activated donor B cells appeared to identify the most biologically relevant and donor-specific TCRbeta repertoire. Biological reproducibility was not examined directly, but technical replication error appeared to be minimal. The study was constrained by small patient numbers, and validation of the findings is required in larger populations and under other immunosuppression protocols.

For TCRbeta CDR3 sequencing, genomic DNA from the sorted cells was extracted using the QIAGEN DNeasy Blood and Tissue Kit. Through immunoSEQ, high-throughput TCRbeta CDR3 sequencing was done commercially, including PCR amplification with internal controls and bias correction. In the authors' own workflow: Unique productive TCRbeta sequences were defined by CDR3 nucleotide sequence when primers matched and otherwise by CDR3 amino acid sequence together with Vbeta and Jbeta genes. To correct for sorting error, sequences found in more than one sorted population at a frequency ratio of 2:1 or less were discarded, and the remaining shared sequences were assigned to the population with the higher frequency. A sequence counted as donor-reactive if, in CFSE-low cells, the sequence had a frequency of at least 0.01% and was expanded at least 5-fold compared with unstimulated cells. Repertoire divergence was quantified by Jensen-Shannon divergence using the top 100 TCRbeta sequences ranked by frequency. For samples with multiple sequencing runs, sorting error was corrected in each run separately before the runs were combined. Drawn from immuneACCESS, this table holds only the in-frame rearrangements with V and J called that TCRdb kept. Clones are partly lost; checked studies trace under half to an unresolved V gene and leave the rest unexplained. The V and J calls and the clone size are those of that table, but D and trimming were determined from the DNA. This sample has tens of thousands of clones in its table, and about 89% of those were observed once. The ten most abundant clones make up about 0.76% of the sample.

This receptor was obtained from a human donor in good health. The sequencing sample was made of Tregs from blood. The chain is encoded by TRBV10-3 joined to TRBJ2-7; 10 of the junction bases match TRBD1. CDR3 sequence: CAISDPRTGGTYEQYF. Here is the DNA: TGTGCCATCAGTGACCCCAGGACAGGGGGGACCTACGAGCAGTACTTC.